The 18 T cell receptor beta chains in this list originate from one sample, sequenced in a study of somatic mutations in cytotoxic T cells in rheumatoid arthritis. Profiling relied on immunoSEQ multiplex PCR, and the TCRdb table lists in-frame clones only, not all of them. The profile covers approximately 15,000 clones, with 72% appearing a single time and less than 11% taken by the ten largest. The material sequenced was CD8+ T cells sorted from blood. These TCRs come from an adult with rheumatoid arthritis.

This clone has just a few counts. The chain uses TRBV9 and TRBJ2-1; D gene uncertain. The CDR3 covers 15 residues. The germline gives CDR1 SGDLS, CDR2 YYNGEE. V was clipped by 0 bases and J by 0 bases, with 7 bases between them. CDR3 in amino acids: CASSVEGGSYNEQFF. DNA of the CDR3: TGTGCCAGCAGCGTAGAGGGTGGCTCCTACAATGAGCAGTTCTTC.

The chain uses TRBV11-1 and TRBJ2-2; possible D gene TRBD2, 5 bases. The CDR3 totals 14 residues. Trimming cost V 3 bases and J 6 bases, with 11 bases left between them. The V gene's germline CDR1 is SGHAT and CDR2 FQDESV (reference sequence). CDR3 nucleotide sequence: TGTGCCAGCAGCTTCTTACTAGAGCCCGGGGAGCTGTTTTTT. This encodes CASSFLLEPGELFF.

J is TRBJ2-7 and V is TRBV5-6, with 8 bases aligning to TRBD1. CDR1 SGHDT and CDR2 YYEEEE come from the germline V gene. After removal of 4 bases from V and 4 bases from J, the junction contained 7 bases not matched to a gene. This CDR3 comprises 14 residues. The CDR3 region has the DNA TGTGCCAGCAGCCCCGGGACAGGAGTATACGAGCAGTACTTC. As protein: CASSPGTGVYEQYF. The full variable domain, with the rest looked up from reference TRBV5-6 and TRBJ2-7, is DAGVTQSPTHLIKTRGQQVTLRCSPKSGHDTVSWYQQALGQGPQFIFQYYEEEERQRGNFPDRFSGHQFPNYSSELNVNALLLGDSALYLCASSPGTGVYEQYFGPGTRLTVT.

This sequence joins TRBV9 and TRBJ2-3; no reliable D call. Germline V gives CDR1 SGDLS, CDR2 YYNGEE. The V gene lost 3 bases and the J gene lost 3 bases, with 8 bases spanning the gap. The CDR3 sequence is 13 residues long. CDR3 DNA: TGTGCCAGCAGCGCCCTTAATACAGATACGCAGTATTTT. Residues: CASSALNTDTQYF.

The CDR3 loop is CSVDPGNTEAFF. CDR3 bases: TGCAGCGTCGACCCAGGGAACACTGAAGCTTTCTTT. The genes are TRBV29-1 and TRBJ1-1; D is unclear. Trimming cost V 6 bases and J 1 base, with 9 bases left between them. Germline CDR1 and CDR2: SQVTM and ANQGSEA. This CDR3 has 12 amino acids.

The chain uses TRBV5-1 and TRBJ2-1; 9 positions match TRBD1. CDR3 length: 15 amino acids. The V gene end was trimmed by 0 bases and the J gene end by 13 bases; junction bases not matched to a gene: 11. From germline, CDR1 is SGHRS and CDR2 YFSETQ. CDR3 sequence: CASSLDQTGGGRQFF. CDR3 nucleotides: TGCGCCAGCAGCTTGGATCAGACAGGGGGAGGACGCCAGTTCTTC.

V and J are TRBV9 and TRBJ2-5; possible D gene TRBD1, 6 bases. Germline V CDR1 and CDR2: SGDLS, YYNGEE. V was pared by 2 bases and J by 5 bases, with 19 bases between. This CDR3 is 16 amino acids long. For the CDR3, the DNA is TGTGCCAGCAGCGTTTCTGGTAATGGGGGCGCGGAGACCCAGTACTTC. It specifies CASSVSGNGGAETQYF.

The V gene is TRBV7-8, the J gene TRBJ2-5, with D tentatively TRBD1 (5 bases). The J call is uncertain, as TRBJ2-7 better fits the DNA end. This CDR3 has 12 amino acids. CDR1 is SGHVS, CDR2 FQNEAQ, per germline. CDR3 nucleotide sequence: TGTGCCAGCAGCTTCTCCAGGGACGAGCAGTACTTC. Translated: CASSFSRDEQYF.

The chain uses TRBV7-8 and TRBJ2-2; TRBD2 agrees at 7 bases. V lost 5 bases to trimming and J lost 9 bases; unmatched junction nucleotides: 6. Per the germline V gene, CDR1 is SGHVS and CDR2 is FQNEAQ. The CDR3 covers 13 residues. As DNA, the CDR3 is TGTGCCAGCAGCCTGACTAGCCCACGGGAGCTGTTTTTT. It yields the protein CASSLTSPRELFF. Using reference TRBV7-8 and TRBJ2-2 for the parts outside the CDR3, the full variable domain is GAGVSQSPRYKVAKRGQDVALRCDPISGHVSLFWYQQALGQGPEFLTYFQNEAQLDKSGLPSDRFFAERPEGSVSTLKIQRTQQEDSAVYLCASSLTSPRELFFGEGSRLTVL.

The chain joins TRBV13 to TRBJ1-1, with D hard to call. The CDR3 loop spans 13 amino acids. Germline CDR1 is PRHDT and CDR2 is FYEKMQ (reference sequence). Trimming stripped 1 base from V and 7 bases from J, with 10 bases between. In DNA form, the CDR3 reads TGTGCCAGCAGCTTAGTAGGGTCGGGTGAAGCTTTCTTT. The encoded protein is CASSLVGSGEAFF.

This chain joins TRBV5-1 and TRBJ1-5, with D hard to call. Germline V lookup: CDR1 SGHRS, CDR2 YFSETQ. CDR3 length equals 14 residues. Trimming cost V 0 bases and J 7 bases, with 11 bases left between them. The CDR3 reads CASSLEGAGQPQHF. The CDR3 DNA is TGCGCCAGCAGCTTGGAAGGAGCGGGACAGCCCCAGCATTTT.

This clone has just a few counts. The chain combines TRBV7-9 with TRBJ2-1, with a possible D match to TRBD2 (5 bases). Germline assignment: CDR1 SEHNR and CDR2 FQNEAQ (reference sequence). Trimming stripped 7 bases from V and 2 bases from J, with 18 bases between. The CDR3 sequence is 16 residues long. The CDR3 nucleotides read TGTGCCAGCACCCATTGGGGAGCCGGCCCCTACAATGAGCAGTTCTTC. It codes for CASTHWGAGPYNEQFF.

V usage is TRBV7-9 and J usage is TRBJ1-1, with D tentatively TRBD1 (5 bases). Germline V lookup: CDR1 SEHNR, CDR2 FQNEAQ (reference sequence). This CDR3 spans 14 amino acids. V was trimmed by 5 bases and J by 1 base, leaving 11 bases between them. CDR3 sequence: CASSHLDRNTEAFF. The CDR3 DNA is TGTGCCAGCAGCCATCTCGACAGGAACACTGAAGCTTTCTTT.

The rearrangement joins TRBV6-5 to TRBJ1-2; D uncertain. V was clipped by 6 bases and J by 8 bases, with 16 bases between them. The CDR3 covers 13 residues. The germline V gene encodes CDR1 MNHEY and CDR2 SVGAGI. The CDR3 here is CASRASRLHGYTF. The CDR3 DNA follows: TGTGCCAGCAGGGCGTCACGTCTCCACGGCTACACCTTC.

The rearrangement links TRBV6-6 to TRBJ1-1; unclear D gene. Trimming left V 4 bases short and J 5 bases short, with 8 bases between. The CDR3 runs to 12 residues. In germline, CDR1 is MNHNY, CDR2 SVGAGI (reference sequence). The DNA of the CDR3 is TGTGCCAGCAGTTCCTTATTAACTGAAGCTTTCTTT. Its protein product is CASSSLLTEAFF.

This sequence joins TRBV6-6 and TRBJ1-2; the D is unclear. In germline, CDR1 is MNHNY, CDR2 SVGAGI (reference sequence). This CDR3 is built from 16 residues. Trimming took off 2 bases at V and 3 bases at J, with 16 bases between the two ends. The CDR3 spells CASSYTTRQGDYGYTF. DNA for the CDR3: TGTGCCAGCAGTTACACAACCCGCCAAGGCGACTATGGCTACACCTTC.

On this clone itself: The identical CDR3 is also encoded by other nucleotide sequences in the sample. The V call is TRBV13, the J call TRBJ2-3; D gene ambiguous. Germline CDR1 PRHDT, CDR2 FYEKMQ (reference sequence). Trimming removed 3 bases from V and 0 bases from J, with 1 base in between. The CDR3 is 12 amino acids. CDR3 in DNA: TGTGCCAGCAGCTTGAGCACAGATACGCAGTATTTT. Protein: CASSLSTDTQYF.

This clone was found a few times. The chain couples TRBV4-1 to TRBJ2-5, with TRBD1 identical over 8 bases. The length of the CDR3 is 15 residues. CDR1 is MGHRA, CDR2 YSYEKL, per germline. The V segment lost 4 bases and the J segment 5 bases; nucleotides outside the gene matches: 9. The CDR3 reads CASSRLTGDEETQYF. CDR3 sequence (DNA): TGCGCCAGCAGCCGACTGACAGGGGATGAGGAGACCCAGTACTTC.